The clone carrying this T cell receptor beta chain was observed a few times. The antigen remains unidentified. This entry is derived from a study of beta chain features in type 1 diabetes. Since all of the isolated RNA was reverse transcribed, expressed TCRB transcripts were what got sequenced. Reads from naive, central memory and regulatory T cell samples averaged around 3.7 million. Clones were sequenced by immunoSEQ multiplex PCR, and TCRdb holds only the in-frame ones, with some missing. The sample holds 630,000 or so clones, 11% to 15% seen once. Notes on the study in general: People with Type 1 diabetes carried modestly yet significantly shorter TCRB CDR3s in all four CD4+ subsets.

The length of the CDR3 is 17 residues. The germline V gene encodes CDR1 MDHEN and CDR2 SYDVKM. V dropped 4 bases and J dropped 1; count of bases not matched to a gene: 8. J is TRBJ2-1 and V is TRBV28; 9 bases agree with TRBD1. The TCR was taken from a man between 18 and 35 years old with type 1 diabetes. Sequencing was done on a sample of naive CD4+ T cells from blood. The CDR3 reads CASSSRGGTGSYNEQFF. The CDR3, as DNA: TGTGCCAGCAGTTCCCGTGGGGGGACAGGGTCCTACAATGAGCAGTTCTTC.